These T cell receptor beta chains were read from a single sample in a study of human T cells and chemical hapten exposure. TCRdb fed the RACE reads into MiXCR, producing one record per CDR3 protein. Of about 120,000 distinct CDR3 sequences listed, 9% to 14% were seen once; the top ten hold roughly 1.3%. The input for sequencing was whole blood, taken in connection with sensitization to the hapten diphenylcyclopropenone (DPC). These receptor sequences come from a woman aged 45-65 years with alopecia areata. Some clones in this sample may be carry-over from other donors' samples. Both conserved end residues are part of each CDR3. The D gene is left open where the match is weak. The size entry is marked missing in some rows and otherwise reads once, few, many or a size class.

J gene	clone size	V gene	D gene	CDR3 protein	CDR3 DNA
TRBJ2-1	many	TRBV7-2	.	CASSTWTRPYNEQFF	TGTGCCAGCAGCACTTGGACACGTCCCTACAATGAGCAGTTCTTC
TRBJ2-7	.	TRBV4-2	.	CASSQVSRTKNYEQYF	TGTGCCAGCAGCCAAGTATCTCGGACCAAAAACTACGAGCAGTACTTC
TRBJ2-7	.	TRBV28	.	CASSPAWSWIPYEQYF	TGTGCCAGCAGTCCCGCCTGGTCTTGGATCCCCTACGAGCAGTACTTC
TRBJ1-2	many	TRBV2	TRBD1	CASARQGASYTF	TGTGCCAGCGCAAGACAGGGGGCTAGCTACACCTTC
TRBJ2-7	many	TRBV29-1	TRBD1	CSVARGLQYEQYF	TGCAGCGTTGCCAGGGGGCTCCAGTACGAGCAGTACTTC
TRBJ2-1	few	TRBV4-1	.	CASSQGQSFSYNEQFF	TGCGCCAGCAGCCAAGGACAGTCCTTCTCCTACAATGAGCAGTTCTTC
TRBJ2-5	many	TRBV6-5	.	CASSSISRDGQETQYF	TGTGCCAGCAGTTCAATTAGCCGGGACGGCCAAGAGACCCAGTACTTC
TRBJ2-3	many	TRBV27	.	CASSLYGGQVRDVQYF	TGTGCCAGCAGTTTATATGGGGGACAAGTAAGGGATGTGCAGTATTTT
TRBJ2-5	.	TRBV5-6	.	CASSRLRARRQTQYF	TGTGCCAGCAGCCGCCTACGGGCGCGTCGACAGACCCAGTACTTC
TRBJ1-1	few	TRBV5-1	TRBD1	CASSVTGLGSNTEAFF	TGCGCCAGCAGCGTGACAGGGCTTGGATCGAACACTGAAGCTTTCTTT
TRBJ2-7	many	TRBV6-2/TRBV6-3	.	CASSYPGSSYEQYF	TGTGCCAGCAGTTACCCGGGCAGCTCCTACGAGCAGTACTTC
TRBJ2-3	.	TRBV12-3/TRBV12-4	TRBD2	CASSGRARSDTQYF	TGTGCCAGCAGCGGGAGGGCCAGGTCAGATACGCAGTATTTT
TRBJ1-5	few	TRBV7-6	.	CASSLRTGNSNQPQHF	TGTGCCAGCAGCCTGAGGACGGGGAATAGCAATCAGCCCCAGCATTTT
TRBJ1-5	few	TRBV28	.	CASSWDGGPGPQHF	TGTGCCAGCAGCTGGGACGGTGGACCCGGGCCCCAGCATTTT
TRBJ2-5	.	TRBV4-1	.	CASSQDLITQYF	TGCGCCAGCAGCCAAGATTTAATAACCCAGTACTTC
TRBJ2-2	.	TRBV12-3/TRBV12-4	.	CASSPEVRELFF	TGTGCCAGCAGTCCTGAAGTGCGGGAGCTGTTTTTT
TRBJ1-2	few	TRBV7-9	.	CASSLGPGYTF	TGTGCCAGCAGCTTAGGCCCTGGCTACACCTTC
TRBJ2-1	.	TRBV28	TRBD2	CASSLSLAGEVEQFF	TGTGCCAGCAGTTTATCATTAGCGGGGGAGGTTGAGCAGTTCTTC
TRBJ1-2	few	TRBV20-1	.	CSARGQDYYGYTF	TGCAGTGCTCGAGGTCAGGATTACTATGGCTACACCTTC
TRBJ2-4	.	TRBV20-1	.	CSAPGGVDGIQYF	TGCAGTGCTCCGGGCGGGGTCGACGGCATTCAGTACTTC
TRBJ2-7	few	TRBV7-8	.	CASTLGVGNSNEQYF	TGTGCCAGCACCTTAGGGGTAGGGAATAGCAACGAGCAGTACTTC
TRBJ2-7	medium-sized	TRBV28	.	CASSFSSEQYF	TGTGCCAGCAGTTTCTCCTCTGAGCAGTACTTC
TRBJ1-2	many	TRBV7-2	.	CASSLEAYRGNGYTF	TGTGCCAGCAGCTTAGAGGCTTACCGGGGGAATGGCTACACCTTC
TRBJ2-3	many	TRBV20-1	.	CSALLPSTDTQYF	TGCAGTGCCCTGCTTCCCAGCACAGATACGCAGTATTTT
TRBJ1-2	few	TRBV2	.	CATAAGSSGYTF	TGTGCCACCGCGGCGGGGTCGAGCGGCTACACCTTC
TRBJ2-4	many	TRBV5-1	.	CASSLVERARLNIQYF	TGCGCCAGCAGCTTGGTCGAACGGGCGCGCCTAAACATTCAGTACTTC
TRBJ1-6	.	TRBV28	.	CASKDHRYNSPLHF	TGTGCCAGCAAAGATCACAGGTATAATTCACCCCTCCACTTT
TRBJ1-6	few	TRBV20-1	.	CSAPVGRINSPLHF	TGCAGTGCTCCCGTCGGCCGGATTAATTCACCCCTCCACTTT
TRBJ2-5	.	TRBV7-7	TRBD1	CASSFDPTGTGEETQYF	TGTGCCAGCAGCTTCGACCCTACCGGGACAGGCGAAGAGACCCAGTACTTC
TRBJ1-2	few	TRBV28	TRBD1	CASRGQTDGYTF	TGTGCCAGCAGGGGACAGACCGATGGCTACACCTTC
TRBJ2-3	many	TRBV7-2	.	CASSQTAQRADTQYF	TGTGCCAGCAGCCAGACGGCCCAGCGAGCAGATACGCAGTATTTT
TRBJ1-1	many	TRBV28	.	CASSLVARNTEAFF	TGTGCCAGCAGTTTAGTGGCTAGGAACACTGAAGCTTTCTTT
TRBJ1-5	many	TRBV12-3/TRBV12-4	.	CASSPSILYSNQPQHF	TGTGCCAGCAGTCCGAGTATCCTATATAGCAATCAGCCCCAGCATTTT
TRBJ1-5	many	TRBV12-3/TRBV12-4	.	CASSPGYNQPQHF	TGTGCCAGCAGCCCAGGGTACAATCAGCCCCAGCATTTT
TRBJ1-6	many	TRBV6-6	.	CASSYGGVYNSPLHF	TGTGCCAGCAGTTATGGGGGGGTCTATAATTCACCCCTCCACTTT
TRBJ1-2	.	TRBV4-1	.	CASSQGGQYGYTF	TGCGCCAGCAGCCAAGGTGGACAGTATGGCTACACCTTC
TRBJ2-1	many	TRBV5-1	.	CASQSAGSTYNEQFF	TGCGCCAGCCAATCCGCAGGGAGCACCTACAATGAGCAGTTCTTC
TRBJ2-1	many	TRBV20-1	TRBD2	CSAVNSGGYNEQFF	TGCAGTGCCGTTAATAGCGGGGGTTACAATGAGCAGTTCTTC
TRBJ2-1	.	TRBV7-9	TRBD2	CASSLGGGRTTDEQFF	TGTGCCAGCAGCTTAGGGGGCGGGAGAACTACGGATGAGCAGTTCTTC
TRBJ2-7	many	TRBV6-2/TRBV6-3	.	CASERGTTYEQYF	TGTGCCAGCGAAAGGGGTACGACCTACGAGCAGTACTTC
TRBJ2-7	many	TRBV20-1	.	CSASISYEQYF	TGCAGTGCTAGTATCAGTTACGAGCAGTACTTC
TRBJ1-2	few	TRBV13	.	CASSLISGVYGYTF	TGTGCCAGCAGCTTAATTTCCGGGGTATATGGCTACACCTTC
TRBJ2-1	many	TRBV14	.	CASSPQGGSYNEQFF	TGTGCCAGCAGCCCCCAGGGGGGCTCCTACAATGAGCAGTTCTTC
TRBJ2-3	few	TRBV7-2	.	CASSFPHGDTQYF	TGTGCCAGCAGCTTCCCCCACGGAGATACGCAGTATTTT